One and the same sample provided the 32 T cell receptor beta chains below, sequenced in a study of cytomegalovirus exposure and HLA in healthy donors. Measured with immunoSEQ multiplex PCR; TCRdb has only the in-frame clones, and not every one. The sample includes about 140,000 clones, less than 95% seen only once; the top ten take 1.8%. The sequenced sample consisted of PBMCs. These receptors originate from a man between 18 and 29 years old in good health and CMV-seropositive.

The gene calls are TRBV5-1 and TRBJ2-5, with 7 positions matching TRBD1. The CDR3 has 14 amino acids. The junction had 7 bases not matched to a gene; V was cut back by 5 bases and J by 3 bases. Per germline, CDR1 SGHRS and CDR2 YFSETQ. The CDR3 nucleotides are TGCGCCAGCAGTGAATCAGGGGGAGAAGAGACCCAGTACTTC. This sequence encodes CASSESGGEETQYF. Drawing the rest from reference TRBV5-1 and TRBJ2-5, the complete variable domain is KAGVTQTPRYLIKTRGQQVTLSCSPISGHRSVSWYQQTPGQGLQFLFEYFSETQRNKGNFPGRFSGRQFSNSRSEMNVSTLELGDSALYLCASSESGGEETQYFGPGTRLLVL.

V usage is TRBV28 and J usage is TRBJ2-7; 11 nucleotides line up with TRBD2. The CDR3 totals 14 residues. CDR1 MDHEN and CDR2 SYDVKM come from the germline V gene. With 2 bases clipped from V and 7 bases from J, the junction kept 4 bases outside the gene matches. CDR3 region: CASSLLAGGGEQYF. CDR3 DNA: TGTGCCAGCAGTTTACTAGCGGGAGGCGGTGAGCAGTACTTC.

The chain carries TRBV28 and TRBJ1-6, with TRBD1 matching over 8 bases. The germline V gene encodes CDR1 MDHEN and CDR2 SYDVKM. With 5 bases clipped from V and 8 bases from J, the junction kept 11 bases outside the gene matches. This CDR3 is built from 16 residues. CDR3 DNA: TGTGCCAGCAGTCCCATTGGACAGGGAGATTATTCACCCCTCCACTTT. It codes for CASSPIGQGDYSPLHF.

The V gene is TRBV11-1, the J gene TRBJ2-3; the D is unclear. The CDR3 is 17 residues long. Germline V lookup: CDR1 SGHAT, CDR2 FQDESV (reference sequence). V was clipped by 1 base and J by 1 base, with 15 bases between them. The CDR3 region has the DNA TGTGCCAGCAGCTTAGGCTTGGTAGTACCCGGCACAGATACGCAGTATTTT. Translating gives CASSLGLVVPGTDTQYF.

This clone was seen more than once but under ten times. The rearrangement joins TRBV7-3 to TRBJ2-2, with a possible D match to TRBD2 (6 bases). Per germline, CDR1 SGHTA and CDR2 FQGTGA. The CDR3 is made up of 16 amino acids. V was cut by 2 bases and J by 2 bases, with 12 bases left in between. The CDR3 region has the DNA TGTGCCAGCAGCTTATTTACGGGACTCAACACCGGGGAGCTGTTTTTT. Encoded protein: CASSLFTGLNTGELFF.

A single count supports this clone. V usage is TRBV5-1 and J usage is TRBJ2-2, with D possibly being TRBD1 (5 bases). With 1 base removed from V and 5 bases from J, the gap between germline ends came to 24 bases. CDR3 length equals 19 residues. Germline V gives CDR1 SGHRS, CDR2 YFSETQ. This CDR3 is CASSLNPSWAGSVTGELFF. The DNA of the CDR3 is TGCGCCAGCAGCTTGAACCCGAGCTGGGCAGGGTCGGTGACCGGGGAGCTGTTTTTT. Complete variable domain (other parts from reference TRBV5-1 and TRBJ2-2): KAGVTQTPRYLIKTRGQQVTLSCSPISGHRSVSWYQQTPGQGLQFLFEYFSETQRNKGNFPGRFSGRQFSNSRSEMNVSTLELGDSALYLCASSLNPSWAGSVTGELFFGEGSRLTVL.

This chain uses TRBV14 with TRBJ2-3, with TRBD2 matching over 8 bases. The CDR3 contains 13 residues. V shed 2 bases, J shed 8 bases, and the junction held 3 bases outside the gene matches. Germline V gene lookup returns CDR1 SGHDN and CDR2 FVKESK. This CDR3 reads CASSQSREGTQYF. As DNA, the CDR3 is TGTGCCAGCAGCCAAAGTCGGGAGGGTACGCAGTATTTT. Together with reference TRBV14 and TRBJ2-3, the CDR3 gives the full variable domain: EAGVTQFPSHSVIEKGQTVTLRCDPISGHDNLYWYRRVMGKEIKFLLHFVKESKQDESGMPNNRFLAERTGGTYSTLKVQPAELEDSGVYFCASSQSREGTQYFGPGTRLTVL.

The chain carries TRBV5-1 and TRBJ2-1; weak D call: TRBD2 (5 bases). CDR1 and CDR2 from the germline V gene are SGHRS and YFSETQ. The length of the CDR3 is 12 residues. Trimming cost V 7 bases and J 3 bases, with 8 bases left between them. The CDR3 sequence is CASGLYYNEQFF. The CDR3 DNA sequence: TGCGCCAGCGGACTTTACTACAATGAGCAGTTCTTC.

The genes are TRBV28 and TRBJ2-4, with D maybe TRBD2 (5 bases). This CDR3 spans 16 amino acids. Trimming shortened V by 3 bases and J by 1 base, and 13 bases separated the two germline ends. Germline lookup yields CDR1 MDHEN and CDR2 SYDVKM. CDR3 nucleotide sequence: TGTGCCAGCAGTTTGGTGAGGGTTCGGGCCAAAAACATTCAGTACTTC. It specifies CASSLVRVRAKNIQYF.

The CDR3 spells CASGSGTAANQETQYF. The CDR3 DNA follows: TGCGCCAGCGGATCCGGAACAGCGGCAAACCAAGAGACCCAGTACTTC. J is TRBJ2-5 and V is TRBV5-1; D might be TRBD2 (5 bases). Germline values: CDR1 SGHRS, CDR2 YFSETQ. Trimming shortened V by 7 bases and J by 0 bases, and 19 bases separated the two germline ends. The CDR3 is made up of 16 amino acids.

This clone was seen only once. CDR3 sequence: CASSEADRGYEQYF. As DNA, the CDR3 is TGTGCCAGCAGTGAGGCGGACCGGGGCTACGAGCAGTACTTC. The chain combines TRBV6-1 with TRBJ2-7; D is perhaps TRBD2 (5 bases). From germline, CDR1 is MNHNS and CDR2 SASEGT. The CDR3 contains 14 residues. V shed 3 bases and J shed 3 bases, with 12 bases lying between them.

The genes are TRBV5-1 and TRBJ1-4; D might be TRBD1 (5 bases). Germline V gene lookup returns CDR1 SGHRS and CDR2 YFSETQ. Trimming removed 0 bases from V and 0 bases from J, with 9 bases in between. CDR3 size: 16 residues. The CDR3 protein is CASSLGQLSTNEKLFF. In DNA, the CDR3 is TGCGCCAGCAGCTTGGGACAGCTCTCAACTAATGAAAAACTGTTTTTT. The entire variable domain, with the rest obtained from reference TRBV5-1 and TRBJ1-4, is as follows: KAGVTQTPRYLIKTRGQQVTLSCSPISGHRSVSWYQQTPGQGLQFLFEYFSETQRNKGNFPGRFSGRQFSNSRSEMNVSTLELGDSALYLCASSLGQLSTNEKLFFGSGTQLSVL.

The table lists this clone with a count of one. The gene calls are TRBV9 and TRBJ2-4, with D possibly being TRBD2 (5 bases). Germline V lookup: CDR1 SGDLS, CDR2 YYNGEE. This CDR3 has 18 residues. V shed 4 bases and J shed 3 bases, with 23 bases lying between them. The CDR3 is CASSPRARVGNDKNIQYF. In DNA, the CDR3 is TGTGCCAGCAGCCCCCGAGCGAGGGTTGGGAATGACAAAAACATTCAGTACTTC.

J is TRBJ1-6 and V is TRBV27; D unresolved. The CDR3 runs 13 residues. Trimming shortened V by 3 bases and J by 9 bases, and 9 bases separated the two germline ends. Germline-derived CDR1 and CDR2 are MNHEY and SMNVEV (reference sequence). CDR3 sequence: CASSLSAGSPLHF. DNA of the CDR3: TGTGCCAGCAGTTTGTCAGCAGGTTCACCCCTCCACTTT.

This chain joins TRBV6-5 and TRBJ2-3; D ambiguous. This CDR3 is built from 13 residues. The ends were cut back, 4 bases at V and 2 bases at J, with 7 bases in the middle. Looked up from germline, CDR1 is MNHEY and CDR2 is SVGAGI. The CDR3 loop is CASSFPSTDTQYF. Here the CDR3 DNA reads TGTGCCAGCAGTTTTCCCTCCACAGATACGCAGTATTTT.

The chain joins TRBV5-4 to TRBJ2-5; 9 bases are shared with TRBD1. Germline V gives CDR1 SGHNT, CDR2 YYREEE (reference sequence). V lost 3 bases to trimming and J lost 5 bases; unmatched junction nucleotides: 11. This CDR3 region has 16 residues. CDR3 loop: CASSSRETGGKETQYF. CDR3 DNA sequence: TGTGCCAGCAGCTCCCGGGAAACAGGGGGCAAGGAGACCCAGTACTTC. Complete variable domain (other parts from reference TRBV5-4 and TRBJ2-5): ETGVTQSPTHLIKTRGQQVTLRCSSQSGHNTVSWYQQALGQGPQFIFQYYREEENGRGNFPPRFSGLQFPNYSSELNVNALELDDSALYLCASSSRETGGKETQYFGPGTRLLVL.

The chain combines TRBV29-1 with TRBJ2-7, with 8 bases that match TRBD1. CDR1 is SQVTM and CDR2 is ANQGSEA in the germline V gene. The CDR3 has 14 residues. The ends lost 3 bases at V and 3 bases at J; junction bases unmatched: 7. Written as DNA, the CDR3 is TGCAGCGTTGAGGTAACCGGACAGGGCTACGAGCAGTACTTC. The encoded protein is CSVEVTGQGYEQYF.

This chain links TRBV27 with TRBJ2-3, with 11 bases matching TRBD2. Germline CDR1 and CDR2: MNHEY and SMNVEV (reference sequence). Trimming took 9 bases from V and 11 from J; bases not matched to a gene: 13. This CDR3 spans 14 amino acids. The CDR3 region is CASGTSGESGGQYF. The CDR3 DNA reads TGTGCCAGTGGGACTAGCGGAGAATCTGGGGGGCAGTATTTT.

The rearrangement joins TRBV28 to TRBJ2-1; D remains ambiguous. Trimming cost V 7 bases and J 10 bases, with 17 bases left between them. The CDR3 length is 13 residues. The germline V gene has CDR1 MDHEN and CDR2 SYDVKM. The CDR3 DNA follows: TGTGCCAGCATCTCTTGGGTGGTGGGCGAGCAGTTCTTC. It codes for CASISWVVGEQFF.

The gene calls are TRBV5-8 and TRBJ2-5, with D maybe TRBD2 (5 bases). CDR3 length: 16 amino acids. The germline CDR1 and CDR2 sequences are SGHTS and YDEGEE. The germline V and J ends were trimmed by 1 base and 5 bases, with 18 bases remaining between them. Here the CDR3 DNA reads TGTGCCAGCAGCTTGTTTCTCGGTGCAGGCGGGGAGACCCAGTACTTC. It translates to CASSLFLGAGGETQYF.

CDR3 protein: CASSSHPGTGLEQYF. The CDR3 DNA reads TGCGCCAGCAGCTCACACCCCGGGACAGGGTTAGAGCAGTACTTC. The rearrangement joins TRBV5-1 to TRBJ2-7; 9 bases are a match to TRBD1. The CDR3 is 15 amino acids. CDR1 SGHRS and CDR2 YFSETQ come from the germline V gene. V was clipped by 3 bases and J by 7 bases; unmatched bases: 11.

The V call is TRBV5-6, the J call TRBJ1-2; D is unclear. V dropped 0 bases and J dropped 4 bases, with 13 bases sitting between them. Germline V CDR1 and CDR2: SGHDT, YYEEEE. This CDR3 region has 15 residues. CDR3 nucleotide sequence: TGTGCCAGCAGCTTGGCGGGTTTGCGGGGCTATGGCTACACCTTC. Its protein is CASSLAGLRGYGYTF.

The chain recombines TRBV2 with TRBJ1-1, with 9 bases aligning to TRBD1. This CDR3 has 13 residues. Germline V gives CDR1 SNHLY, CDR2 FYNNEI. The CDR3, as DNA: TGTGCAGCGGGACAGGGTCCCCGGACTGAAGCTTTCTTT. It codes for CAAGQGPRTEAFF. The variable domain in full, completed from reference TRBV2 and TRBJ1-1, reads EPEVTQTPSHQVTQMGQEVILRCVPISNHLYFYWYRQILGQKVEFLVSFYNNEISEKSEIFDDQFSVERPDGSNFTLKIRSTKLEDSAMYFCAAGQGPRTEAFFGQGTRLTVV.

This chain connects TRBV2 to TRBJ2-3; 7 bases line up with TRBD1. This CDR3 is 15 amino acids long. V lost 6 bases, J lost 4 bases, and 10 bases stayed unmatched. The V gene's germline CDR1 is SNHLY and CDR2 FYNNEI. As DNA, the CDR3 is TGTGCCAGCAGGACCACCGACAGGGCCCCAGATACGCAGTATTTT. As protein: CASRTTDRAPDTQYF.

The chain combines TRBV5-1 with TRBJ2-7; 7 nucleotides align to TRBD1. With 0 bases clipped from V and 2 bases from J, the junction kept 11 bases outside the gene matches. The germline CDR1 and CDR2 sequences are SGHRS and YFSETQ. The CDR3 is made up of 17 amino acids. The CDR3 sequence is CASSLEGHRGEAYEQYF. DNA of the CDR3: TGCGCCAGCAGCTTGGAAGGTCACAGGGGAGAGGCCTACGAGCAGTACTTC.

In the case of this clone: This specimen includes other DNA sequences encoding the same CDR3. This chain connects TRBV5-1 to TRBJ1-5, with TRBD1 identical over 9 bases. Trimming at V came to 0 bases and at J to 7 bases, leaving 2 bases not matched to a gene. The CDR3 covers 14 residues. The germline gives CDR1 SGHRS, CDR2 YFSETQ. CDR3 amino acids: CASSLGQGDQPQHF. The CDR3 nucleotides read TGCGCCAGCAGCTTGGGACAGGGGGACCAGCCCCAGCATTTT.

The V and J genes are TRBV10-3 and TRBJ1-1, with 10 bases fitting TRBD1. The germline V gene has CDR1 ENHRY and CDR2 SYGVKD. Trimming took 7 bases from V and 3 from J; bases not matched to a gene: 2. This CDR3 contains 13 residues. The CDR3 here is CAIKTGGDTEAFF. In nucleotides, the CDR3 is TGTGCCATCAAGACAGGGGGCGACACTGAAGCTTTCTTT.

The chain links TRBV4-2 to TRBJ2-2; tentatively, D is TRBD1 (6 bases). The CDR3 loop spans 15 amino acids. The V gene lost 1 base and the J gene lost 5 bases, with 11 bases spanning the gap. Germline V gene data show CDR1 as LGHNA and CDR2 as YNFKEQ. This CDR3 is CASSQVARGTGELFF. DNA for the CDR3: TGTGCCAGCAGCCAAGTCGCGAGGGGGACCGGGGAGCTGTTTTTT.

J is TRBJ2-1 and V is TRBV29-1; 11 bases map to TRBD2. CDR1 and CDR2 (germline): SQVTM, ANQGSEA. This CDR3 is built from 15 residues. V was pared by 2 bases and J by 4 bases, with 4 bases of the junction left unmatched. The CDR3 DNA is TGCAGCGTTGAATGGACTAGCGGGCCTTACAATGAGCAGTTCTTC. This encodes CSVEWTSGPYNEQFF.

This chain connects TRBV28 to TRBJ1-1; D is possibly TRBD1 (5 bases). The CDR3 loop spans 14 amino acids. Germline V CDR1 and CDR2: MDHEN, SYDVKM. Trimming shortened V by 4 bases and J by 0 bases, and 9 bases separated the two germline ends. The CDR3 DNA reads TGTGCCAGCAGTTCCCCAGGGATGAACACTGAAGCTTTCTTT. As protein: CASSSPGMNTEAFF.

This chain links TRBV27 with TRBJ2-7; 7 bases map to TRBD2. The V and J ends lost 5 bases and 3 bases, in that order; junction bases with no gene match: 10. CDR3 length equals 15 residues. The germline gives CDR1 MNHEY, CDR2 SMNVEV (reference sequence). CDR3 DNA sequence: TGTGCCAGCAGTCCCGGCGCGGGAGAGTTCTACGAGCAGTACTTC. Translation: CASSPGAGEFYEQYF.

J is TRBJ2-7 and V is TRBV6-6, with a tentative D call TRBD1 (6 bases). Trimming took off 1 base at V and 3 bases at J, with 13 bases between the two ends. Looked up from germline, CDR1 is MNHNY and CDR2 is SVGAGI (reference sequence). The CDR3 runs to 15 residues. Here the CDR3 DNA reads TGTGCCAGCAGTTACTGGGGCACAGGGAACTACGAGCAGTACTTC. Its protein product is CASSYWGTGNYEQYF.